This TCR beta chain stems from a study of CD8+CD57+ T cells in acquired aplastic anemia. Whole-study results and caveats: A significant difference in CD8+ Simpson's diversity between patients and controls was not found.

On this clonotype itself: As yet, its antigen is unknown.

This CDR3 is built from 13 residues. The V and J ends lost 4 bases and 5 bases respectively, with 11 bases between them. Germline V gene lookup returns CDR1 LNHDA and CDR2 SQIVND (reference sequence). TCR beta VDJ combinations and CDR3 sequences were profiled from genomic DNA. One entry per CDR3 protein results from TCRdb running MiXCR on the reads. The sample gives 65,000 to 85,000 distinct CDR3 sequences, around half of which show up once; roughly 8.7% is in the top ten. The V and J genes are TRBV19 and TRBJ1-2; no clear D gene. The sequence derives from a human donor in good health, serving as a control. The sample consisted of sorted CD4+, CD8+, or CD8+CD57+ T cells (not recorded which) from PBMCs. The CDR3 protein is CASSTPLGYGYTF. CDR3 bases: TGTGCCAGTAGTACCCCTCTCGGTTATGGCTACACCTTC.